The 5 T cell receptor beta chains below all came from one sample that was sequenced in a study of blood T cell repertoires in COVID-19. Sequencing was performed with immunoSEQ multiplex PCR; in TCRdb, only in-frame clones are kept and a portion is missing. The sample shows about 200,000 clones, approximately 92% of them seen only once. Source material: peripheral blood. All receptors come from a man aged 50-59 years with acute or convalescent COVID-19.

This clone was seen a few times. Here the CDR3 DNA reads TGTGCCAGCAGCGTAGGAGTTCGACAGGTTAACTATGGCTACACCTTC. It specifies CASSVGVRQVNYGYTF. The V call is TRBV9, the J call TRBJ1-2; D perhaps matches TRBD1 (6 bases). CDR3 length equals 16 residues. Germline lookup yields CDR1 SGDLS and CDR2 YYNGEE. V was clipped by 0 bases and J by 1 base, with 13 bases between them.

This clone was picked up one time. V and J are TRBV15 and TRBJ1-6; 10 nucleotides line up with TRBD1. The CDR3 covers 14 residues. The germline gives CDR1 LNHNV, CDR2 YYDKDF (reference sequence). With V trimmed by 9 bases and J by 8 bases, 7 bases remained unmatched. CDR3: CATSGTGADSPLHF. Written as DNA, the CDR3 is TGTGCCACAAGCGGGACAGGGGCCGATTCACCCCTCCACTTT.

The CDR3 is CASSSGQGVADTQYF. CDR3 in DNA: TGCGCCAGCAGCTCGGGACAGGGGGTGGCAGATACGCAGTATTTT. The chain has TRBV5-1 and TRBJ2-3; 11 nucleotides match TRBD1. Unmatched junction bases numbered 4, after V lost 3 bases and J lost 4 bases. This CDR3 has 15 residues. Looked up from germline, CDR1 is SGHRS and CDR2 is YFSETQ.

V and J are TRBV7-2 and TRBJ2-3, with D hard to call. This CDR3 comprises 12 residues. The V and J ends lost 4 bases and 2 bases respectively, with 4 bases between them. Per germline, CDR1 SGHTA and CDR2 FQGNSA. CDR3 in amino acids: CASSYYTDTQYF. The CDR3 coding sequence is TGTGCCAGCAGCTACTACACAGATACGCAGTATTTT.

The chain employs TRBV3-1 (or the pseudogene TRBV3-2) and TRBJ2-3; perhaps TRBD2 as D (5 bases). Germline CDR1 is LGHDT and CDR2 is YNNKEL (reference sequence). Trimming cost V 1 base and J 1 base, with 15 bases left between them. The CDR3 extends over 17 amino acids. CDR3 amino acids: CASSQGPLLRGTDTQYF. The CDR3 DNA follows: TGTGCCAGCAGCCAAGGCCCTCTATTGCGGGGCACAGATACGCAGTATTTT.